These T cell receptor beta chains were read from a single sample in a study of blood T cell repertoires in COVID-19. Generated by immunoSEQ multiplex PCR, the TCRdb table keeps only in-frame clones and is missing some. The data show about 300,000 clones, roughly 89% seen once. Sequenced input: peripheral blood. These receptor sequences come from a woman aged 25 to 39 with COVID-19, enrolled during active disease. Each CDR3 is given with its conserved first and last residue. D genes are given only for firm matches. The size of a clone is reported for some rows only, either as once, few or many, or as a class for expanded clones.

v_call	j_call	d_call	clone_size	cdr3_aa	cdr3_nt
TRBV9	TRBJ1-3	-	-	CASSVDGISGNTIYF	TGTGCCAGCAGCGTAGACGGGATATCTGGAAACACCATATATTTT
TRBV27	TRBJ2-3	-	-	CASSLGGGMGTDTQYF	TGTGCCAGCAGTTTAGGAGGAGGCATGGGGACAGATACGCAGTATTTT
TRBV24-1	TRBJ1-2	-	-	CATSDSGGAGGYTF	TGTGCCACCAGTGATTCAGGAGGGGCGGGAGGCTACACCTTC
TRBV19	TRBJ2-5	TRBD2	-	CASDPGGLEETQYF	TGTGCCAGTGACCCGGGGGGGTTGGAGGAGACCCAGTACTTC
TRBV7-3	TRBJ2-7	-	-	CASSLTYNSYEQYF	TGTGCCAGCAGCTTAACGTACAACTCCTACGAGCAGTACTTC
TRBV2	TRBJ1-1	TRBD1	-	CASSLTGQGMNTEAFF	TGTGCCAGCAGTTTGACGGGACAGGGTATGAACACTGAAGCTTTCTTT
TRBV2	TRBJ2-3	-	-	CASSTAPVGLGYTDTQYF	TGTGCCAGCAGTACCGCCCCGGTTGGACTCGGGTACACAGATACGCAGTATTTT
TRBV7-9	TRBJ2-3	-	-	CASSLGSLDTQYF	TGTGCCAGCAGCTTAGGTAGCTTAGATACGCAGTATTTT
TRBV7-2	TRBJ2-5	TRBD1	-	CASSGRTGGQETQYF	TGTGCCAGCAGCGGACGGACAGGGGGACAAGAGACCCAGTACTTC
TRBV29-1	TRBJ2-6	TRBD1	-	CSVEARRGRSPGANVLTF	TGCAGCGTTGAAGCTCGCAGGGGGCGTAGTCCTGGGGCCAACGTCCTGACTTTC
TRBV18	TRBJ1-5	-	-	CASSPGFGNQPQHF	TGTGCCAGCTCACCGGGCTTCGGCAATCAGCCCCAGCATTTT
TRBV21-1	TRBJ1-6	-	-	CASSSPGHPDSPLHF	TGTGCCAGCAGCAGTCCGGGACACCCTGATTCACCCCTCCACTTT
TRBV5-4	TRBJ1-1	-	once	CASSPGGANTEAFF	TGTGCCAGCAGCCCCGGGGGGGCTAACACTGAAGCTTTCTTT
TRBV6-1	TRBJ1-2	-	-	CASSERPAGYGYTF	TGTGCCAGCAGTGAACGGCCGGCGGGCTATGGCTACACCTTC
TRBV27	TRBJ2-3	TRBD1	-	CASSYRGRSTDTQYF	TGTGCCAGCAGCTACAGGGGGCGAAGCACAGATACGCAGTATTTT
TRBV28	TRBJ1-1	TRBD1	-	CASSFQGAIAEAFF	TGTGCCAGCAGTTTTCAGGGGGCGATCGCTGAAGCTTTCTTT
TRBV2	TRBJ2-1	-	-	CASNTHTTGWQFF	TGTGCCAGCAATACCCACACAACAGGGTGGCAGTTCTTC
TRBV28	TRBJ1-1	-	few	CASSSRLGTEAFF	TGTGCCAGCAGTTCGCGGCTTGGCACTGAAGCTTTCTTT
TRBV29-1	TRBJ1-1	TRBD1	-	CGQGDKGTEAFF	TGCGGCCAGGGGGATAAGGGCACTGAAGCTTTCTTT
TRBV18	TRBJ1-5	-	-	CASSKQASSNQPQHF	TGTGCCAGCTCAAAGCAGGCGAGTAGCAATCAGCCCCAGCATTTT
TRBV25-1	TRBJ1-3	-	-	CASRQTGNTIYF	TGTGCCAGCAGACAAACTGGAAACACCATATATTTT
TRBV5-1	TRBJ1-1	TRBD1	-	CASSSDRGGTEAFF	TGCGCCAGCAGCTCGGACAGGGGGGGCACTGAAGCTTTCTTT
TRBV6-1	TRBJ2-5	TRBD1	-	CASSEATGTGKETQYF	TGTGCCAGCAGTGAAGCCACCGGGACAGGGAAGGAGACCCAGTACTTC
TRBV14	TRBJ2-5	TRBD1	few	CASSQDRRDRGRETQYF	TGTGCCAGCAGCCAAGATCGGCGGGACAGGGGAAGAGAGACCCAGTACTTC
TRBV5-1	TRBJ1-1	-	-	CASSLHGVNTEAFF	TGCGCCAGCAGCTTACACGGGGTTAACACTGAAGCTTTCTTT
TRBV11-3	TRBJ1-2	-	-	CASSPRSGTYGYTF	TGTGCCAGCAGCCCCCGGAGCGGGACCTATGGCTACACCTTC
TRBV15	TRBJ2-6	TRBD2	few	CATSRDPGLAGSGANVLTF	TGTGCCACCAGCAGAGATCCCGGGCTAGCGGGGTCTGGGGCCAACGTCCTGACTTTC
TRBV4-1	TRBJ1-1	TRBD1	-	CASSLPQGAAFF	TGCGCCAGCAGCCTACCCCAGGGGGCAGCTTTCTTT
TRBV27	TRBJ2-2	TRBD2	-	CASSFIAGLTGGELFF	TGTGCCAGCAGTTTCATAGCGGGGTTGACGGGCGGGGAGCTGTTTTTT
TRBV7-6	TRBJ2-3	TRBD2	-	CASSLGSQAGGPRDTQYF	TGTGCCAGCAGCTTAGGAAGCCAAGCGGGGGGGCCGAGAGATACGCAGTATTTT
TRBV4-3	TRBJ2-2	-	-	CASSQDPGAETGELFF	TGCGCCAGCAGCCAAGACCCAGGGGCGGAAACCGGGGAGCTGTTTTTT
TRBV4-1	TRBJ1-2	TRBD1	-	CASSLLPGQGYGYTF	TGCGCCAGCAGCTTACTACCGGGACAGGGCTATGGCTACACCTTC
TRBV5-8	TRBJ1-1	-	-	CASSLGYLSGGNTEAFF	TGTGCCAGCAGCCTTGGGTATTTGAGCGGGGGCAACACTGAAGCTTTCTTT
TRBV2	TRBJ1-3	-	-	CASSALARNRLSSGNTIYF	TGTGCCAGCAGTGCTTTGGCTCGGAACAGGCTGTCCTCTGGAAACACCATATATTTT
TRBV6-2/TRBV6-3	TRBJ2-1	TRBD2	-	CASSVTSGGRNEQFF	TGTGCCAGCAGTGTGACTAGCGGGGGCCGCAATGAGCAGTTCTTC
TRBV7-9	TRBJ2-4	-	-	CASSSWAEELAKNIQYF	TGTGCCAGCAGCTCTTGGGCGGAGGAATTAGCCAAAAACATTCAGTACTTC
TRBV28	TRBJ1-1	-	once	CASSTDIMNTEAFF	TGTGCCAGCAGTACCGACATAATGAACACTGAAGCTTTCTTT
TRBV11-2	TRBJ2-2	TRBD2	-	CASSWPPGGAQTGELFF	TGTGCCAGCAGCTGGCCCCCGGGGGGGGCGCAAACCGGGGAGCTGTTTTTT
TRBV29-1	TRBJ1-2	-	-	CSVVSRNYGYTF	TGCAGCGTTGTTTCCAGGAACTATGGCTACACCTTC
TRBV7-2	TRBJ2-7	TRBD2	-	CASSSPQRQSGGNYEQYF	TGTGCCAGCAGCTCCCCGCAACGTCAGAGCGGGGGAAACTACGAGCAGTACTTC
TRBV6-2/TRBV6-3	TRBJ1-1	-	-	CASSYGGAGSVNTEAFF	TGTGCCAGCAGTTACGGAGGGGCGGGGTCCGTGAACACTGAAGCTTTCTTT
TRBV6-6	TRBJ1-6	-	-	CASSPSVVSSLHF	TGTGCCAGCAGTCCTTCGGTTGTTTCATCCCTCCACTTT
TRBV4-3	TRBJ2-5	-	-	CASSPRGSLETQYF	TGCGCCAGCAGCCCCAGGGGTTCTTTGGAGACCCAGTACTTC
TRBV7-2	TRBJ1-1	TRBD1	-	CASSLVGQGISEAFF	TGTGCCAGCAGCCTTGTGGGACAGGGGATTTCGGAGGCTTTCTTT
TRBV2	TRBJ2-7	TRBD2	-	CALRAGGISYEQYF	TGTGCTCTTCGTGCGGGGGGAATTTCCTACGAGCAGTACTTC
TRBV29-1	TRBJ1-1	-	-	CSVMGRGGRGGTEAFF	TGCAGCGTTATGGGTAGGGGCGGGCGGGGGGGCACTGAAGCTTTCTTT
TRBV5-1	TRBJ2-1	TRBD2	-	CASSPTSGFNNEQFF	TGCGCCAGCAGCCCTACTAGCGGGTTTAACAATGAGCAGTTCTTC
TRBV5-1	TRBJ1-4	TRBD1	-	CASSLTRTGMNEKLFF	TGCGCCAGCAGCCTAACTAGGACAGGAATGAATGAAAAACTGTTTTTT
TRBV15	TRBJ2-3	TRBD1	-	CATSRDLAGGDTQYF	TGTGCCACCAGCAGAGATCTGGCAGGGGGAGATACGCAGTATTTT
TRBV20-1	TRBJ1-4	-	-	CSASRTNNEKLFF	TGCAGTGCTAGTCGGACTAATAATGAAAAACTGTTTTTT
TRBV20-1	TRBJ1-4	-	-	CSASEAEKLFF	TGCAGTGCTTCCGAGGCTGAAAAACTGTTTTTT
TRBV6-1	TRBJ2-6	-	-	CASSDGWANVLTF	TGTGCCAGCAGTGACGGTTGGGCCAACGTCCTGACTTTC
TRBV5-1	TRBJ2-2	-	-	CASSGGHANTGELFF	TGCGCCAGCAGCGGGGGACACGCGAACACCGGGGAGCTGTTTTTT
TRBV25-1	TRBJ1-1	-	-	CASSAGQRTEAFF	TGTGCCAGCAGCGCCGGACAGCGCACTGAAGCTTTCTTT
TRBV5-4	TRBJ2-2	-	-	CASSAPGGGEEGELFF	TGTGCCAGCAGCGCCCCCGGTGGGGGCGAGGAGGGGGAGCTGTTTTTT